Only a few counts were recorded for the clone carrying this T cell receptor (beta chain). Germline loops: CDR1 MGHRA, CDR2 YSYEKL. Trimming removed 0 bases at V and 8 bases at J, with 13 bases between. This CDR3 spans 14 amino acids. The sample belongs to a study of blood T cell repertoires in COVID-19. Turning to the study itself: The cDNA or gDNA used as material had been derived from T cells, B-cell-depleted T cells, or PBMCs.

Only in-frame clones appear in the TCRdb table, and some are missing; sequencing was by immunoSEQ multiplex PCR. The sample records about 410,000 clones, about 91% being singletons. The chain is built from TRBV4-1 and TRBJ1-2; tentatively, D is TRBD1 (5 bases). The sequence was collected from a woman aged 40 to 50 with COVID-19, enrolled during active disease. Sequencing was carried out using peripheral blood. The CDR3 DNA is TGCGCCAGCAGCCAAGACGCCGGGGAGGGGGGCTACACCTTC. It encodes CASSQDAGEGGYTF.